These T cell receptor beta chains were read from a single sample in a study of regulatory T cells in long-lasting Graves disease. TCRdb reprocessed the multiplex PCR reads via MiXCR and lists one record per CDR3 protein. Seen here are 400,000 to 450,000 distinct CDR3 sequences, about 17% observed once, and the top ten hold about 10%. These same records also appear under a second study, on T cells in Graves' hyperthyroidism and ophthalmopathy.

This sample comprised peripheral blood mononuclear cells (PBMCs), obtained at new diagnosis, from a patient treated with antithyroid drugs. The receptors here all came from a woman between 25 and 40 years old with Graves disease. Both conserved end residues are part of each CDR3. The D gene is left open where the match is weak. The size of a clone is reported for some rows only, either as once, few or many, or as a class for expanded clones.

abundance,d_gene,j_gene,v_gene,CDR3nt,CDR3aa
many,.,TRBJ2-1,TRBV24-1,TGTGCCACCAGTGACCCCATGAGCACCTACAATGAGCAGTTCTTC,CATSDPMSTYNEQFF
.,.,TRBJ2-2,TRBV27,TGTGCCAGCAGTTTATGGGGGGAAGTTTGGAACACCGGGGAGCTGTTTTTT,CASSLWGEVWNTGELFF
few,TRBD2,TRBJ2-5,TRBV10-2,TGCGCCAGCAGCGCCCCGATAGCGGGAGGGGGTTTCCAAGAGACCCAGTACTTC,CASSAPIAGGGFQETQYF
few,.,TRBJ2-7,TRBV6-2/TRBV6-3,TGTGCCAGCGGTCTTCCCTACGAGCAGTACTTC,CASGLPYEQYF
many,.,TRBJ2-7,TRBV12-5,TGTGCTAGTGGACGGGACCGAGACTACGAGCAGTACTTC,CASGRDRDYEQYF
many,.,TRBJ2-5,TRBV7-2,TGTGCCAGCAGCCCACGGACGTATGGAGAGACCCAGTACTTC,CASSPRTYGETQYF
once,.,TRBJ1-5,TRBV6-1,TGTGCCAGCAGGACAGCACCGAGGGGGAATCAGCCCCAGCATTTT,CASRTAPRGNQPQHF
.,TRBD1,TRBJ1-2,TRBV6-1,TGTGCCAGCAGTCGACAGGGTTCTGACCATGGCTACACCTTC,CASSRQGSDHGYTF
many,.,TRBJ2-1,TRBV29-1,TGCAGCGTTGGGGGGGCAGCGGGATCCGTCCCTGGCGATGAGCAGTTCTTC,CSVGGAAGSVPGDEQFF
many,.,TRBJ1-2,TRBV27,TGTGCCAGCAGACAGGGTCTAGATGGCTACACCTTC,CASRQGLDGYTF
.,.,TRBJ2-3,TRBV30,TGTGCCTGGAGGAGACAGAGCCAGCTCACAGATACGCAGTATTTT,CAWRRQSQLTDTQYF
many,.,TRBJ2-1,TRBV11-2,TGTGCCAGCAGCTTAGCTTGGGCGTCCTACAATGAGCAGTTCTTC,CASSLAWASYNEQFF
few,.,TRBJ1-2,TRBV27,TGTGCCAGCAGTACGAGACAGGACGGCTATGGCTACACCTTC,CASSTRQDGYGYTF
.,.,TRBJ2-5,TRBV6-2/TRBV6-3,TGTGCCACCCCGCAGGGGGGCCCCCAAGAGACCCAGTACTTC,CATPQGGPQETQYF
few,.,TRBJ1-3,TRBV20-1,TGCAGTGCTAGGGAACAATACGGGACTTTCGGAAACACCATATATTTT,CSAREQYGTFGNTIYF
.,.,TRBJ1-4,TRBV15,TGTGCCACCAGCACCCCACGGTCGGCTAATGAAAAACTGTTTTTT,CATSTPRSANEKLFF
.,.,TRBJ2-6,TRBV5-6,TGTGCCAGCAGCTTGCAGGGACGTGGGGCCAACGTCCTGACTTTC,CASSLQGRGANVLTF
many,TRBD1,TRBJ1-5,TRBV18,TGTGCCAGCTCACCCAGACAGGGGGCGGTCAATCAGCCCCAGCATTTT,CASSPRQGAVNQPQHF
many,.,TRBJ1-4,TRBV11-2,TGTGCCAGCAGCTTAGATCTGGTTGAAGGGGAAAAACTGTTTTTT,CASSLDLVEGEKLFF
few,.,TRBJ1-1,TRBV4-3,TGCGCCAGCAGCCGACACGAGGTCAGGGGCACTGAAGCTTTCTTT,CASSRHEVRGTEAFF
many,TRBD2,TRBJ2-3,TRBV7-2,TGTGCCAGCAGCTCCCAAGCTAGTCTAGCGGGACCCGGGAAGGCAGATACGCAGTATTTT,CASSSQASLAGPGKADTQYF
.,.,TRBJ2-4,TRBV28,TGTGCCAGCAGTTCCTCGGGGCGAGGTATAGCCAAAAACATTCAGTACTTC,CASSSSGRGIAKNIQYF
many,TRBD2,TRBJ2-1,TRBV11-1,TGTGCCAGCAGCCTCCAGCGGGAGGGACCCTACAATGAGCAGTTCTTC,CASSLQREGPYNEQFF
many,TRBD2,TRBJ2-7,TRBV28,TGTGCCAGCAGTTCCCAGCGGGGGGCCTACGAGCAGTACTTC,CASSSQRGAYEQYF
many,TRBD2,TRBJ2-7,TRBV27,TGTGCCAGCAAGAGTAGCGGGAGTTACCACGAGCAGTACTTC,CASKSSGSYHEQYF
many,.,TRBJ2-1,TRBV7-2,TGTGCCAGCAGCCACCCGGGTAGCGTCCCCTACAATGAGCAGTTCTTC,CASSHPGSVPYNEQFF
many,TRBD1,TRBJ1-1,TRBV30,TGTGCCTGGGGGACAGGGGCGAACACTGAAGCTTTCTTT,CAWGTGANTEAFF
few,.,TRBJ2-3,TRBV30,TGTGCCTGGGTGAGCGCCCGGGGAAACACAGATACGCAGTATTTT,CAWVSARGNTDTQYF
many,.,TRBJ2-7,TRBV30,TGTGCCTGGAGTCCCCCAGACCCAGGAGGTTACGAGCAGTACTTC,CAWSPPDPGGYEQYF
many,.,TRBJ1-1,TRBV12-3/TRBV12-4,TGTGCCAGCAGTTTCTTCAAACTGAGCACTGAAGCTTTCTTT,CASSFFKLSTEAFF
.,TRBD1,TRBJ1-4,TRBV5-1,TGCGCCAGCAGTGGACAGGGGTCTGCAACTAATGAAAAACTGTTTTTT,CASSGQGSATNEKLFF
.,TRBD2,TRBJ2-3,TRBV5-1,TGCGCCAGCAGCTCGGGGACTAGCGGGAGCAACACAGATACGCAGTATTTT,CASSSGTSGSNTDTQYF
.,TRBD2,TRBJ2-3,TRBV4-2,TGTGCCAGCAGCCTAACTAGCGGGAGGGCCGAAGATACGCAGTATTTT,CASSLTSGRAEDTQYF
many,TRBD2,TRBJ2-3,TRBV6-2/TRBV6-3,TGTGCCAGCAGTTACCTAAGGACTAGCGGGAATCCAGATACGCAGTATTTT,CASSYLRTSGNPDTQYF
many,.,TRBJ2-1,TRBV19,TGTGCCAGTAGTCCACTGGGCCTAGCGGACAGGGACAATGAGCAGTTCTTC,CASSPLGLADRDNEQFF
.,.,TRBJ2-6,TRBV4-1,TGCGCCAGCAGCCAAGCGGGGGCAGGGTTCTCTGGGGCCAACGTCCTGACTTTC,CASSQAGAGFSGANVLTF
.,TRBD2,TRBJ2-7,TRBV5-1,TGCGCCAGCAGCTTGGGGAGGACTCTGAGCGGGGGGGAGCAGTACTTC,CASSLGRTLSGGEQYF
many,.,TRBJ1-2,TRBV11-2,TGTGCCAGCAGCTCCGAGTTTCAAGACAGAAACTATGGCTACACCTTC,CASSSEFQDRNYGYTF
few,TRBD1,TRBJ1-4,TRBV5-6,TGTGCCAGCAGCCCCAAGACAGGGGTCCGGGAAAAACTGTTTTTT,CASSPKTGVREKLFF
few,TRBD2,TRBJ2-1,TRBV6-1,TGTGCCAGCAGTGAATTAGGGACTAGCGTTTCTTTCAATGAGCAGTTCTTC,CASSELGTSVSFNEQFF
.,.,TRBJ2-1,TRBV11-2,TGTGCCGGCAGCGCGGGGGCGGGAGTTTTCAACGAGCAGTTCTTC,CAGSAGAGVFNEQFF
many,.,TRBJ2-3,TRBV20-1,TGCAGTGCTAGGGATAACAGGGCTGGTACGCAGTATTTT,CSARDNRAGTQYF
few,.,TRBJ2-5,TRBV28,TGTGCCAGCAGACGTTTAGCGGAGGGGTTCCAAGAGACCCAGTACTTC,CASRRLAEGFQETQYF
many,.,TRBJ1-1,TRBV29-1,TGCAGCGTTGAAGTCGGTTTGAACACTGAAGCTTTCTTT,CSVEVGLNTEAFF
few,.,TRBJ1-6,TRBV6-2/TRBV6-3,TGTGCCAGCACCCTTGGGGGGGGGCTTAATTCACCCCTCCACTTT,CASTLGGGLNSPLHF
few,.,TRBJ1-1,TRBV27,TGTGTAACGGCCCCCTACCCCACTGAAGCTTTCTTT,CVTAPYPTEAFF